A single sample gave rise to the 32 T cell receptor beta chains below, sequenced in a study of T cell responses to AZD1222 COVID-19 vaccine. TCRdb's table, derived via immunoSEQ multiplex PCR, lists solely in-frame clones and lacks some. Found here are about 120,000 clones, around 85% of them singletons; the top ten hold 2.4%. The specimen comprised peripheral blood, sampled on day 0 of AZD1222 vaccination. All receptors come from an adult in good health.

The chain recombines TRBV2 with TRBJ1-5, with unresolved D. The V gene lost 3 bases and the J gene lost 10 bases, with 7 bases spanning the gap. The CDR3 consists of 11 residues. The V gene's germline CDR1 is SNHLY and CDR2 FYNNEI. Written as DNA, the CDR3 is TGTGCCAGCAGTGATCCCAGTCCCCAGCATTTT. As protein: CASSDPSPQHF.

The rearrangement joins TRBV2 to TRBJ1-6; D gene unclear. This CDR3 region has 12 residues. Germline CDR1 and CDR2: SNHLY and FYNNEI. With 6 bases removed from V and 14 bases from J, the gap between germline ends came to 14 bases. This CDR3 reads CASRPASRALHF. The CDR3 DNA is TGTGCCAGCAGACCCGCGAGTAGGGCCCTCCACTTT. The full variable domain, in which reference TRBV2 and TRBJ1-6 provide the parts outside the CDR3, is EPEVTQTPSHQVTQMGQEVILRCVPISNHLYFYWYRQILGQKVEFLVSFYNNEISEKSEIFDDQFSVERPDGSNFTLKIRSTKLEDSAMYFCASRPASRALHFGNGTRLTVT.

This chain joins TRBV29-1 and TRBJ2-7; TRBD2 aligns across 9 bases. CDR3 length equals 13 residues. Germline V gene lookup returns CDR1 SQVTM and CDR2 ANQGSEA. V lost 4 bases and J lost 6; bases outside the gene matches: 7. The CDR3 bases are TGCAGCGTTGTGGCGGGAGGGAAGGGCGAGCAGTACTTC. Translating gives CSVVAGGKGEQYF.

The chain's CDR3 is CAWSVLWGPEAFF. CDR3 nucleotides: TGTGCCTGGAGTGTACTGTGGGGCCCTGAAGCTTTCTTT. This chain joins TRBV30 and TRBJ1-1; D possibly corresponds to TRBD1 (5 bases). Germline values: CDR1 GTSNPN, CDR2 SVGIG (reference sequence). Trimming pared 0 bases from V and 6 bases from J, leaving 11 bases between. The CDR3 length is 13 residues.

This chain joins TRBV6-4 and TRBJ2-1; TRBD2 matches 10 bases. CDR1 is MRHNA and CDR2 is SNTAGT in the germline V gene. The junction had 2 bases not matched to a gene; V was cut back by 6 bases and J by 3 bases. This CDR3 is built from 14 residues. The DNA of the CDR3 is TGTGCCAGCAGCCCTAGCGGGAGCTACAATGAGCAGTTCTTC. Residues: CASSPSGSYNEQFF.

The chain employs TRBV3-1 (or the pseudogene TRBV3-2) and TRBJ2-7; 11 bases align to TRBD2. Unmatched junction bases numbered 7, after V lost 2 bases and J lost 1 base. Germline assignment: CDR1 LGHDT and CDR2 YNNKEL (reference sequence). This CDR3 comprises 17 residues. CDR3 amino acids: CASSQIGPSGRSYEQYF. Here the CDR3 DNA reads TGTGCCAGCAGCCAAATAGGGCCTAGCGGGAGGTCCTACGAGCAGTACTTC.

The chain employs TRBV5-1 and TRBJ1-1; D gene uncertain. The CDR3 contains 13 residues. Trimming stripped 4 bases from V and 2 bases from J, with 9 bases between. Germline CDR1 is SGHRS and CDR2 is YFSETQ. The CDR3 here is CASSLKRNTEAFF. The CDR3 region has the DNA TGCGCCAGCAGCCTAAAAAGAAACACTGAAGCTTTCTTT.

CDR3 in DNA: TGTGCCAGCAGGACCGGGACAGCGAACACCGGGGAGCTGTTTTTT. Translated: CASRTGTANTGELFF. J is TRBJ2-2 and V is TRBV6-5; 7 bases are a match to TRBD1. The CDR3 runs to 15 residues. The germline V gene encodes CDR1 MNHEY and CDR2 SVGAGI. J gave up 0 bases and V 6 bases, and 4 bases lay outside the gene matches.

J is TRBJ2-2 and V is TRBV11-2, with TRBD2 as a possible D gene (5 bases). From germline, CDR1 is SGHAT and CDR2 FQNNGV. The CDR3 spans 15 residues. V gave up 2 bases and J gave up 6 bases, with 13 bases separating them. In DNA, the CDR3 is TGTGCCAGCAGCTTACGGGGATCTAAGTCCGGGGAGCTGTTTTTT. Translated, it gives CASSLRGSKSGELFF.

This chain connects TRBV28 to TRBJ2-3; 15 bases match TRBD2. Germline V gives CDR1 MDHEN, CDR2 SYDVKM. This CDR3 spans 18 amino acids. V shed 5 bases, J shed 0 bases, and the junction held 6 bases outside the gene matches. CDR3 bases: TGTGCCAGCAGTCTCGGACTAGCGGGAGGGATAAGCACAGATACGCAGTATTTT. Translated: CASSLGLAGGISTDTQYF.

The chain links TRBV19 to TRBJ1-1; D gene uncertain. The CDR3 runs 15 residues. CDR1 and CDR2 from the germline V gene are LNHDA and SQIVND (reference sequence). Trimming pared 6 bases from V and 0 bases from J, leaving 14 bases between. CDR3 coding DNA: TGTGCCAGTAGAAGGGAGGGAGGGCTGAACACTGAAGCTTTCTTT. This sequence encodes CASRREGGLNTEAFF. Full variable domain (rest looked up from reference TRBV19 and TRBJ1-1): DGGITQSPKYLFRKEGQNVTLSCEQNLNHDAMYWYRQDPGQGLRLIYYSQIVNDFQKGDIAEGYSVSREKKESFPLTVTSAQKNPTAFYLCASRREGGLNTEAFFGQGTRLTVV.

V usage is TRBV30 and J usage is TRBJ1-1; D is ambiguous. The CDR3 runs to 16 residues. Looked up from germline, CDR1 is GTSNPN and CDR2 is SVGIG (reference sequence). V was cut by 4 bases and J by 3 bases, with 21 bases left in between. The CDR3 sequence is CAWISSPPLGHTEAFF. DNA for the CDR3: TGTGCCTGGATAAGTTCCCCCCCACTTGGCCACACTGAAGCTTTCTTT.

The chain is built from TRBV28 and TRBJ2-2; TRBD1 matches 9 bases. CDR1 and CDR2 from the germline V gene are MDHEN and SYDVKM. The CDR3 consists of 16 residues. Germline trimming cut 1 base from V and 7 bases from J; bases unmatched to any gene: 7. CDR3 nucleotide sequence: TGTGCCAGCAGTTTATTGCTGGGACAGGGCTTCGGGGAGCTGTTTTTT. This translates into CASSLLLGQGFGELFF.

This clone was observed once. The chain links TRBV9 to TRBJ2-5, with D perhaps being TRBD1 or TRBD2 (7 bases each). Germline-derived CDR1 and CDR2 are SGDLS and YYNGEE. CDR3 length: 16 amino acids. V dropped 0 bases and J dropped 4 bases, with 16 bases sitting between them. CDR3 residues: CASSVGQGTGGETQYF. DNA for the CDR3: TGTGCCAGCAGCGTAGGACAGGGTACGGGGGGAGAGACCCAGTACTTC.

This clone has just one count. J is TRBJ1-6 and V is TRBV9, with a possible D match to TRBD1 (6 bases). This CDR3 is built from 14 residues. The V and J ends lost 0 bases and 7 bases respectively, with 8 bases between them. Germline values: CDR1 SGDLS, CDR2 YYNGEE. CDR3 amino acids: CASSVEQGNSPLHF. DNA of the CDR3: TGTGCCAGCAGCGTAGAACAGGGCAATTCACCCCTCCACTTT.

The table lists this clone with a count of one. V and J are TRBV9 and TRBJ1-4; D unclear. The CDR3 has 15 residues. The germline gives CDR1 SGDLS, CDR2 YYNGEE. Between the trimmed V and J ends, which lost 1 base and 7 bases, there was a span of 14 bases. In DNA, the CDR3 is TGTGCCAGCAGCGTATACGGGAGTGGTAGTGAAAAACTGTTTTTT. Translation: CASSVYGSGSEKLFF.

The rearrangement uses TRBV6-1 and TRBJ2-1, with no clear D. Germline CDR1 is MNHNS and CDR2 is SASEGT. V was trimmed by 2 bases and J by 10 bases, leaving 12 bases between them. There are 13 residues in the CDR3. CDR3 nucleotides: TGTGCCAGCAGTGAAAGGTATAGTGGCGAGCAGTTCTTC. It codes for CASSERYSGEQFF.

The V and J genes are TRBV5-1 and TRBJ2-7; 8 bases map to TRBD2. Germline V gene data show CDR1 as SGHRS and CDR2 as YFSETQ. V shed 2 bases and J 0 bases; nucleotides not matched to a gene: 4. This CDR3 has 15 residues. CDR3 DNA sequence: TGCGCCAGCAGCTTCGGGCTAGCGGGCTCCTACGAGCAGTACTTC. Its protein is CASSFGLAGSYEQYF.

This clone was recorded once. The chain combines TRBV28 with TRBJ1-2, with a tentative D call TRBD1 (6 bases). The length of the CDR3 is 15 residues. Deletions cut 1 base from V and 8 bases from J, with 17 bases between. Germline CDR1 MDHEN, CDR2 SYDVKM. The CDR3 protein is CASSLYTSGARGYTF. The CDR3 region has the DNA TGTGCCAGCAGTTTATACACCTCAGGGGCCAGGGGCTACACCTTC.

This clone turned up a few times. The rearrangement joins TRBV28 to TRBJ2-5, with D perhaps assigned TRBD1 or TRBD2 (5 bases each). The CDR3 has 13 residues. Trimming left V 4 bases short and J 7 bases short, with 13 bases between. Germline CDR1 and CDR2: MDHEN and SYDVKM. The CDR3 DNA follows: TGTGCCAGCAGTTCCCCGGGGCGCGGGACCCAGTACTTC. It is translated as CASSSPGRGTQYF.

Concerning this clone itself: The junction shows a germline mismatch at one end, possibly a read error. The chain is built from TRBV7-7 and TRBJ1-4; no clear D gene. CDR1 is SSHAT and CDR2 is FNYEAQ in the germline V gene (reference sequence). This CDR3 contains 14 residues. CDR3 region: CASSPGSGYEKLFF. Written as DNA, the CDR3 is TGTGCTAGCAGCCCCGGGTCGGGGTATGAAAAACTGTTTTTT.

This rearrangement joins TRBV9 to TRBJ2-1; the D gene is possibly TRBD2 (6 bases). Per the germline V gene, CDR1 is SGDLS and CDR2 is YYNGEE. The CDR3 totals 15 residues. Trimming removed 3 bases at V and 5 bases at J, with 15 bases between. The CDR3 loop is CASSEDGSPHNEQFF. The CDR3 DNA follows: TGTGCCAGCAGCGAGGACGGGAGTCCCCACAATGAGCAGTTCTTC.

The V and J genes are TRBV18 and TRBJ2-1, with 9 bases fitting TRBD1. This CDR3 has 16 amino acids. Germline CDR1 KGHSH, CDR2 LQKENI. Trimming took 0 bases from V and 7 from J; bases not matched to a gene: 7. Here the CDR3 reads CASSPPPRQGGNEQFF. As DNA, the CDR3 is TGTGCCAGCTCACCACCGCCGCGACAGGGGGGGAATGAGCAGTTCTTC.

CDR3 sequence reads: CASSPLASLANYGYTF. The DNA of the CDR3 is TGTGCCAGCTCACCACTTGCCAGCCTAGCTAACTATGGCTACACCTTC. This chain connects TRBV18 to TRBJ1-2; no clear D. This CDR3 spans 16 amino acids. CDR1 is KGHSH, CDR2 LQKENI, per germline. Trimming took 1 base from V and 0 from J, leaving 12 bases between them.

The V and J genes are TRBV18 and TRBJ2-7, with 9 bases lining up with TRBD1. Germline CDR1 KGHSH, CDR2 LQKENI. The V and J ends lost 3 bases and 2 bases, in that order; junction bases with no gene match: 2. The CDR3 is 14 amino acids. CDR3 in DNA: TGTGCCAGCTCACCGGGACAGGGCCCCTACGAGCAGTACTTC. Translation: CASSPGQGPYEQYF.

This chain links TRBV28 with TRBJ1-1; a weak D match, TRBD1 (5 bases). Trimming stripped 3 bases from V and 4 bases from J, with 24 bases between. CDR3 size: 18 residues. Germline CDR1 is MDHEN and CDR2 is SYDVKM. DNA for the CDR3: TGTGCCAGCAGTTTGGGGGGTTGGGACGGCGCTACGCGCACTGAAGCTTTCTTT. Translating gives CASSLGGWDGATRTEAFF.

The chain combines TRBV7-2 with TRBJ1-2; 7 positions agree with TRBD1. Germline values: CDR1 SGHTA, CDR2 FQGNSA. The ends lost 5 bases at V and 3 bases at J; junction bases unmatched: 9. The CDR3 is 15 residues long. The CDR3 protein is CASSPTGTEDYGYTF. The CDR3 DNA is TGTGCCAGCAGCCCGACCGGGACAGAGGACTATGGCTACACCTTC.

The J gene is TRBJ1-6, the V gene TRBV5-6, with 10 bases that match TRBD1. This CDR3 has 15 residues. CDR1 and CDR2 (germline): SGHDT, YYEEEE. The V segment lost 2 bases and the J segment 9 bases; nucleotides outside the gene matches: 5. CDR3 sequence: CASSFPGTGVSPLHF. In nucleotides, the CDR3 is TGTGCCAGCAGCTTCCCCGGGACAGGGGTTTCACCCCTCCACTTT.

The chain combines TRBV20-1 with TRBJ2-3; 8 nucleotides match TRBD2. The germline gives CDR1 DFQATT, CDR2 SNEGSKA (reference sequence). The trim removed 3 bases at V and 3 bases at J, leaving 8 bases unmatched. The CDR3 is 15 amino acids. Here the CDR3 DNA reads TGCAGTGCTAGTTCACGAGCGGGAGATACAGATACGCAGTATTTT. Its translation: CSASSRAGDTDTQYF.

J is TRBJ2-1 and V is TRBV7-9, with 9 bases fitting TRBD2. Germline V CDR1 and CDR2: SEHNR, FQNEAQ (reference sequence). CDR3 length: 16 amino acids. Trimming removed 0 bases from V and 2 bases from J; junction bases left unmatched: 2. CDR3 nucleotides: TGTGCCAGCAGCTTAGCTATAGCGGGAGCCTACAATGAGCAGTTCTTC. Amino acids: CASSLAIAGAYNEQFF.

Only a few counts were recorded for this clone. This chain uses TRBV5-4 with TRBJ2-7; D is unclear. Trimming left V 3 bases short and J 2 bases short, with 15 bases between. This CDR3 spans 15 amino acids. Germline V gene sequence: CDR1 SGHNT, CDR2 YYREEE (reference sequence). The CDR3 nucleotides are TGTGCCAGCAGCTCCCGAACCGTTTCCACCTACGAGCAGTACTTC. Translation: CASSSRTVSTYEQYF.

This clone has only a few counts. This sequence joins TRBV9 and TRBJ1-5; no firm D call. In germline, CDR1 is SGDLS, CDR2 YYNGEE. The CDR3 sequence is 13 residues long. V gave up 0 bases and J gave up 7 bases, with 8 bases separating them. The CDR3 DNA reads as TGTGCCAGCAGCGTAGGTCCGGAACAGCCCCAGCATTTT. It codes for CASSVGPEQPQHF.